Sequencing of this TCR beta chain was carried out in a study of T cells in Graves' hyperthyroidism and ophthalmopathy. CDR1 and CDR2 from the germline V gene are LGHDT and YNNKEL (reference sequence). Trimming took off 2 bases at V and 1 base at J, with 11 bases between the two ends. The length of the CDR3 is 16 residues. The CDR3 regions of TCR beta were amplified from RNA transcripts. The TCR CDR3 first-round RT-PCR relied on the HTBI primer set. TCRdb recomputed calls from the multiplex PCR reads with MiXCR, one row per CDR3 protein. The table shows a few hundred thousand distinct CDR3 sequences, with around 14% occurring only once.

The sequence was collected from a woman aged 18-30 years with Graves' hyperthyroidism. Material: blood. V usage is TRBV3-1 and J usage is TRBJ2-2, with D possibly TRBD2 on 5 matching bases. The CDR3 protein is CASSQQRSGNTGELFF. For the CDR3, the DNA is TGTGCCAGCAGCCAACAGCGCAGCGGGAACACCGGGGAGCTGTTTTTT.